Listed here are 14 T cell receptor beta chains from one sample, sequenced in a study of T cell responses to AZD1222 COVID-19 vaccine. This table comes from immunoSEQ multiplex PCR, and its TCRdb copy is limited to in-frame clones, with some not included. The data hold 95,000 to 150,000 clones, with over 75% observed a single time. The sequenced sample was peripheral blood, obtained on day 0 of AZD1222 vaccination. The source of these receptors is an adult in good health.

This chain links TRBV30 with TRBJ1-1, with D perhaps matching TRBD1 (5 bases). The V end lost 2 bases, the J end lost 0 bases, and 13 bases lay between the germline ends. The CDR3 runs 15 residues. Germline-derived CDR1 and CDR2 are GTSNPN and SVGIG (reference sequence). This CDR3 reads CAWSPGGMMNTEAFF. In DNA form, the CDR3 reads TGTGCCTGGAGTCCCGGGGGAATGATGAACACTGAAGCTTTCTTT.

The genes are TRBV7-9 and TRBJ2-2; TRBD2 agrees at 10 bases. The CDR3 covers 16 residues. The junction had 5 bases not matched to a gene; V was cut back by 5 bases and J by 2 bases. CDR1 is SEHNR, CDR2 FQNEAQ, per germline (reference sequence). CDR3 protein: CASSTRTSGNTGELFF. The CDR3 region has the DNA TGTGCCAGCAGCACCCGGACTAGCGGCAACACCGGGGAGCTGTTTTTT.

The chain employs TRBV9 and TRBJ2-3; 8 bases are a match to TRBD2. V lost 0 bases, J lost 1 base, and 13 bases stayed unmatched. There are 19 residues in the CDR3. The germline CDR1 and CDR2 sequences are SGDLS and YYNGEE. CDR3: CASSVGRLRRGVRTDTQYF. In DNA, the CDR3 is TGTGCCAGCAGCGTAGGTCGACTTCGGCGGGGGGTTCGCACAGATACGCAGTATTTT.

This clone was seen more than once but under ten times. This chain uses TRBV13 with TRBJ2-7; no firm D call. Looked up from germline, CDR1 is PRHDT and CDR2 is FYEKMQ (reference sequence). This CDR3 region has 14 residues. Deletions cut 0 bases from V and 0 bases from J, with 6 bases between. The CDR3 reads CASSLGWSSYEQYF. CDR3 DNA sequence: TGTGCCAGCAGCTTAGGTTGGTCCTCCTACGAGCAGTACTTC.

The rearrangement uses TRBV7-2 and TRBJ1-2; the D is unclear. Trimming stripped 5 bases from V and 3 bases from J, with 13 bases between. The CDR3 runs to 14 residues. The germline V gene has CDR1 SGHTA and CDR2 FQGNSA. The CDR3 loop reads CASSLLEVYYGYTF. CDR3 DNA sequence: TGTGCCAGCAGCCTCCTGGAGGTTTACTATGGCTACACCTTC.

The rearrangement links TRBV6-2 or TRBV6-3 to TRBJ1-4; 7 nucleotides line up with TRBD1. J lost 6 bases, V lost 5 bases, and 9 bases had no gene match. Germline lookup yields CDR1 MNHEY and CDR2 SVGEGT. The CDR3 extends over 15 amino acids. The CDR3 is CASSARDSRDEKLFF. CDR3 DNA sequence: TGTGCCAGCAGTGCCCGGGACAGCCGAGATGAAAAACTGTTTTTT.

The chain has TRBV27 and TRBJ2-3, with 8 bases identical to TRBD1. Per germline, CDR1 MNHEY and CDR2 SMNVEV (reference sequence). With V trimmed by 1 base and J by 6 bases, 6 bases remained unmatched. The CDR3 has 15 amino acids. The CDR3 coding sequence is TGTGCCAGCAGTTTATTGGGCAGGGGGCTGGATACGCAGTATTTT. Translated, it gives CASSLLGRGLDTQYF.

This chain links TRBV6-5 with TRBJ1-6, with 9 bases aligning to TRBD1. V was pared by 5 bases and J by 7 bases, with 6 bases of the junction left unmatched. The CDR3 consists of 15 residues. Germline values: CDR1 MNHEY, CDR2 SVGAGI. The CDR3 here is CASSQTGTGNSPLHF. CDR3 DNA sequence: TGTGCCAGCAGTCAAACCGGGACAGGGAATTCACCCCTCCACTTT.

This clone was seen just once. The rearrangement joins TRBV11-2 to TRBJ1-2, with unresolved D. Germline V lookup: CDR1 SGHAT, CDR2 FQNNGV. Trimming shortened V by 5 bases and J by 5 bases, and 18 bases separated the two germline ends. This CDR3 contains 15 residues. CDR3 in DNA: TGTGCCAGCAGCCCCCGGAGTCAGAGGCTATATGGCTACACCTTC. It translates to CASSPRSQRLYGYTF.

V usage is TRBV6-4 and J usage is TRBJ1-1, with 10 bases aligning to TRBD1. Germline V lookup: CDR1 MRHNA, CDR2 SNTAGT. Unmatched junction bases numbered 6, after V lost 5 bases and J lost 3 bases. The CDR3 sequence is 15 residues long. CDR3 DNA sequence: TGTGCCAGCAGTCCCGGACAGGGGGGCTACACTGAAGCTTTCTTT. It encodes CASSPGQGGYTEAFF.

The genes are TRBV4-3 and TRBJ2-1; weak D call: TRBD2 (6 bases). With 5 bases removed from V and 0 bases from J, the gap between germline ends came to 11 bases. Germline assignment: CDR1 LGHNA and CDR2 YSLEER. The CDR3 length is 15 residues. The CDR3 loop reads CASSGGRSSYNEQFF. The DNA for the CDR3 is TGCGCCAGCAGCGGGGGGAGGAGCTCCTACAATGAGCAGTTCTTC.

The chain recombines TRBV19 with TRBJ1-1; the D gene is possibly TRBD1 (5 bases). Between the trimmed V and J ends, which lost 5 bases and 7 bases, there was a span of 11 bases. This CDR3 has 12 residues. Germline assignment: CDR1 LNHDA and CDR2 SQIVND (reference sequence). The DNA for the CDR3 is TGTGCCAGTAGTCATCCCAGGGATGAAGCTTTCTTT. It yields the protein CASSHPRDEAFF.

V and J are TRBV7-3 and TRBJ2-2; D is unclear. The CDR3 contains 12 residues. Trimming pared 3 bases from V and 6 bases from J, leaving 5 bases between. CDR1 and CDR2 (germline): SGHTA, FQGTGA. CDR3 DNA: TGTGCCAGCAGCTTGTTGGCCGGGGAGCTGTTTTTT. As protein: CASSLLAGELFF.

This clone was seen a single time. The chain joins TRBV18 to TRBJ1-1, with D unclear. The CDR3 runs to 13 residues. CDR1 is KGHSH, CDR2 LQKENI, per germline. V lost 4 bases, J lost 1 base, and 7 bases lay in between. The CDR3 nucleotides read TGTGCCAGCTCACAAGGGCAGAACACTGAAGCTTTCTTT. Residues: CASSQGQNTEAFF.